Below are 25 T cell receptor beta chains sequenced from a single sample in a study of shared clonotypes between healthy human individuals. TCRdb's table, derived via immunoSEQ multiplex PCR, lists solely in-frame clones and lacks some. Among roughly 1.5 million clones, 98% were seen once, and the ten largest hold roughly 0.42%. Sample: naive CD4+ T cells sorted from blood. Subset specified: CD45RA+ positively selected. Receptor source: a man younger than 40 in good health.

The rearrangement links TRBV2 to TRBJ2-3; 10 bases fit TRBD2. This CDR3 is built from 16 residues. CDR1 and CDR2 (germline): SNHLY, FYNNEI. The V and J ends lost 3 bases and 3 bases, in that order; junction bases with no gene match: 6. The CDR3 sequence is CASSDPGLATTDTQYF. Here the CDR3 DNA reads TGTGCCAGCAGTGATCCGGGACTAGCGACAACAGATACGCAGTATTTT. The full variable domain, rest sourced from reference TRBV2 and TRBJ2-3, is EPEVTQTPSHQVTQMGQEVILRCVPISNHLYFYWYRQILGQKVEFLVSFYNNEISEKSEIFDDQFSVERPDGSNFTLKIRSTKLEDSAMYFCASSDPGLATTDTQYFGPGTRLTVL.

The chain's CDR3 is CASSSRSLDRVTKNIQYF. The CDR3 DNA reads TGTGCCAGCAGTTCTAGGAGCCTCGACAGGGTCACCAAAAACATTCAGTACTTC. The gene calls are TRBV27 and TRBJ2-4, with 7 bases that match TRBD1. Losses at the gene ends were 4 bases for V and 2 bases for J; bases not matched to a gene: 14. This CDR3 has 18 residues. CDR1 and CDR2 from the germline V gene are MNHEY and SMNVEV (reference sequence).

The chain has TRBV5-6 and TRBJ1-5, with 10 bases aligning to TRBD1. After removal of 4 bases from V and 7 bases from J, the junction contained 2 bases not matched to a gene. The CDR3 is 13 residues long. The V gene's germline CDR1 is SGHDT and CDR2 YYEEEE. The CDR3 DNA is TGTGCCAGCAGCGAGGACAGGGGGCAGCCCCAGCATTTT. As protein: CASSEDRGQPQHF.

This sequence joins TRBV18 and TRBJ2-2; 8 nucleotides line up with TRBD2. Per germline, CDR1 KGHSH and CDR2 LQKENI. This CDR3 is built from 18 residues. J gave up 0 bases and V 3 bases, and 9 bases lay outside the gene matches. CDR3 protein: CASSPLRLARPNTGELFF. CDR3 sequence (DNA): TGTGCCAGCTCACCCCTTCGACTAGCGAGGCCGAACACCGGGGAGCTGTTTTTT.

The genes are TRBV4-3 and TRBJ2-5; no clear D. Trimming cost V 0 bases and J 1 base, with 15 bases left between them. Germline loops: CDR1 LGHNA, CDR2 YSLEER. This CDR3 comprises 17 residues. For the CDR3, the DNA is TGCGCCAGCAGCCAAGAAGAAACCGGTTGGCTCCAAGAGACCCAGTACTTC. Residues: CASSQEETGWLQETQYF.

Only one count was recorded for this clone. This chain links TRBV7-3 with TRBJ2-7, with 10 nucleotides matching TRBD2. The germline CDR1 and CDR2 sequences are SGHTA and FQGTGA. CDR3 length: 16 amino acids. After removal of 8 bases from V and 1 base from J, the junction contained 11 bases not matched to a gene. The CDR3: CASVPLAGVGSYEQYF. For the CDR3, the DNA is TGTGCCAGCGTCCCTCTAGCGGGAGTTGGGTCCTACGAGCAGTACTTC.

The chain joins TRBV28 to TRBJ1-2; 8 positions agree with TRBD1. Germline CDR1 and CDR2: MDHEN and SYDVKM. V lost 5 bases, J lost 2 bases, and 4 bases stayed unmatched. This CDR3 contains 14 residues. CDR3 bases: TGTGCCAGCAGTCAAAGGACAGGGAACTATGGCTACACCTTC. This codes for CASSQRTGNYGYTF.

The chain combines TRBV5-4 with TRBJ2-2; TRBD2 aligns across 14 bases. V was pared by 5 bases and J by 7 bases, with 7 bases of the junction left unmatched. CDR1 and CDR2 from the germline V gene are SGHNT and YYREEE (reference sequence). The CDR3 consists of 16 residues. The chain's CDR3 is CASSVGLAGAGGELFF. Written as DNA, the CDR3 is TGTGCCAGCAGTGTGGGACTAGCGGGAGCGGGCGGGGAGCTGTTTTTT.

The gene calls are TRBV5-4 and TRBJ2-2; 10 nucleotides line up with TRBD2. The CDR3 is 16 residues long. J lost 2 bases, V lost 1 base, and 2 bases had no gene match. Germline V gene lookup returns CDR1 SGHNT and CDR2 YYREEE (reference sequence). The CDR3 nucleotides read TGTGCCAGCAGCTTGACTAGCGGGATAAACACCGGGGAGCTGTTTTTT. Residues: CASSLTSGINTGELFF.

In this sample, this clone turned up once. V and J are TRBV5-6 and TRBJ2-1, with 9 positions matching TRBD1. This CDR3 has 15 residues. In germline, CDR1 is SGHDT, CDR2 YYEEEE. V was clipped by 4 bases and J by 4 bases; unmatched bases: 6. The CDR3 DNA reads as TGTGCCAGCAGCAGAACCGGGACAGGGTACAATGAGCAGTTCTTC. Its protein product is CASSRTGTGYNEQFF. Filled out from reference TRBV5-6 and TRBJ2-1, the complete variable domain reads DAGVTQSPTHLIKTRGQQVTLRCSPKSGHDTVSWYQQALGQGPQFIFQYYEEEERQRGNFPDRFSGHQFPNYSSELNVNALLLGDSALYLCASSRTGTGYNEQFFGPGTRLTVL.

This chain connects TRBV5-4 to TRBJ2-7; maybe TRBD2 (5 bases). V shed 4 bases and J shed 6 bases, with 20 bases lying between them. This CDR3 comprises 15 residues. Germline values: CDR1 SGHNT, CDR2 YYREEE (reference sequence). The CDR3 reads CASSPVGFGNSEQYF. CDR3 DNA: TGTGCCAGCAGCCCCGTAGGGTTCGGGAACAGCGAGCAGTACTTC.

The V call is TRBV30, the J call TRBJ1-1, with D possibly matching TRBD1 (6 bases). The CDR3 length is 12 residues. V lost 3 bases and J lost 4, with 9 bases in between. Germline CDR1 and CDR2: GTSNPN and SVGIG (reference sequence). CDR3 sequence reads: CAWRQGGTEAFF. The CDR3 coding sequence is TGTGCCTGGAGACAGGGAGGCACTGAAGCTTTCTTT.

The rearrangement joins TRBV7-9 to TRBJ2-2; perhaps TRBD2 as D (5 bases). Trimming removed 5 bases from V and 4 bases from J, with 26 bases in between. Germline V gene lookup returns CDR1 SEHNR and CDR2 FQNEAQ (reference sequence). The CDR3 consists of 19 residues. This CDR3 is CASSPVTDSLYEFTGELFF. The CDR3 DNA reads as TGTGCCAGCAGCCCAGTAACGGACTCTCTATACGAATTCACCGGGGAGCTGTTTTTT. The entire variable domain, with the rest obtained from reference TRBV7-9 and TRBJ2-2, is as follows: DTGVSQNPRHKITKRGQNVTFRCDPISEHNRLYWYRQTLGQGPEFLTYFQNEAQLEKSRLLSDRFSAERPKGSFSTLEIQRTEQGDSAMYLCASSPVTDSLYEFTGELFFGEGSRLTVL.

The chain links TRBV6-5 to TRBJ1-2; D not certain. Trimming took off 11 bases at V and 0 bases at J, with 10 bases between the two ends. Looked up from germline, CDR1 is MNHEY and CDR2 is SVGAGI. This CDR3 region has 12 residues. The CDR3: CAARATNYGYTF. As DNA, the CDR3 is TGTGCCGCGCGGGCGACTAACTATGGCTACACCTTC.

V usage is TRBV2 and J usage is TRBJ1-5, with D perhaps TRBD1 (6 bases). The V gene lost 11 bases and the J gene lost 3 bases, with 17 bases spanning the gap. CDR3 length: 14 amino acids. From germline, CDR1 is SNHLY and CDR2 FYNNEI. DNA for the CDR3: TGTGCCGTTAAACAGGGAACGGTCAATCAGCCCCAGCATTTT. It codes for CAVKQGTVNQPQHF.

This clone was seen a single time. The rearrangement uses TRBV5-1 and TRBJ2-2, with D maybe TRBD1 (5 bases). CDR3 length: 13 residues. CDR1 is SGHRS and CDR2 is YFSETQ in the germline V gene. Between the trimmed V and J ends, which lost 6 bases and 7 bases, there was a span of 13 bases. This chain's CDR3 is CASNSGPDGELFF. DNA of the CDR3: TGCGCCAGCAATTCAGGGCCGGACGGGGAGCTGTTTTTT.

This clone was counted a single time. The chain uses TRBV7-9 and TRBJ2-2; TRBD1 is a possible D gene (6 bases). V dropped 11 bases and J dropped 4 bases, with 11 bases sitting between them. Per the germline V gene, CDR1 is SEHNR and CDR2 is FQNEAQ (reference sequence). This CDR3 has 12 amino acids. CDR3 nucleotides: TGTGCCGGGCAGGGGCGCACCGGGGAGCTGTTTTTT. Protein product: CAGQGRTGELFF.

This chain uses TRBV5-8 with TRBJ2-5; TRBD1 agrees at 7 bases. This CDR3 spans 16 amino acids. V lost 3 bases, J lost 4 bases, and 12 bases stayed unmatched. Germline CDR1 and CDR2: SGHTS and YDEGEE. CDR3 sequence reads: CASSYYRGHEPETQYF. The CDR3 DNA reads as TGTGCCAGCAGCTACTACAGGGGACACGAACCAGAGACCCAGTACTTC.

The chain is built from TRBV4-1 and TRBJ2-3, with D perhaps TRBD2 (6 bases). This CDR3 has 17 amino acids. V lost 4 bases, J lost 0 bases, and 17 bases lay in between. Germline CDR1 is MGHRA and CDR2 is YSYEKL. In nucleotides, the CDR3 is TGCGCCAGCAGCCTCGGACTACAGGACTACAGCACAGATACGCAGTATTTT. It codes for CASSLGLQDYSTDTQYF.

Worth noting for this clone: The identical CDR3 is also encoded by other nucleotide sequences in the sample. V usage is TRBV6-5 and J usage is TRBJ1-1; 7 positions match TRBD1. This CDR3 is 14 amino acids long. The V gene's germline CDR1 is MNHEY and CDR2 SVGAGI. V gave up 5 bases and J gave up 0 bases; unmatched junction bases: 3. This CDR3 is CASSLDRVNTEAFF. The DNA of the CDR3 is TGTGCCAGCAGTCTAGACAGGGTGAACACTGAAGCTTTCTTT.

This chain joins TRBV2 and TRBJ1-5; TRBD1 matches at 10 bases. V trimming: 6 bases; J trimming: 6 bases; junction bases outside the gene matches: 2. The CDR3 length is 13 residues. CDR1 and CDR2 from the germline V gene are SNHLY and FYNNEI. CDR3 sequence reads: CASSRDRGQPQHF. The CDR3 nucleotides read TGTGCCAGCAGCCGGGACAGGGGTCAGCCCCAGCATTTT.

This rearrangement joins TRBV5-1 to TRBJ2-2; tentatively, D is TRBD1 (5 bases). The CDR3 has 15 residues. CDR1 SGHRS and CDR2 YFSETQ come from the germline V gene. V lost 2 bases to trimming and J lost 0 bases, with 8 bases between them. The CDR3 spells CASSLGETNTGELFF. CDR3 coding DNA: TGCGCCAGCAGCTTAGGGGAAACGAACACCGGGGAGCTGTTTTTT. Complete variable domain (other parts from reference TRBV5-1 and TRBJ2-2): KAGVTQTPRYLIKTRGQQVTLSCSPISGHRSVSWYQQTPGQGLQFLFEYFSETQRNKGNFPGRFSGRQFSNSRSEMNVSTLELGDSALYLCASSLGETNTGELFFGEGSRLTVL.

This chain joins TRBV7-2 and TRBJ2-5, with TRBD2 identical over 7 bases. Germline CDR1 and CDR2: SGHTA and FQGNSA. The CDR3 loop spans 14 amino acids. With V trimmed by 5 bases and J by 1 base, 4 bases remained unmatched. The CDR3 DNA is TGTGCCAGCAGCAAGCTAGCGGTCCAAGAGACCCAGTACTTC. The encoded protein is CASSKLAVQETQYF.

CDR3 nucleotide sequence: TGTGCCAGCAGCTTAAGTACTCTGGGGACAGGGAGGGATACCAATCAGCCCCAGCATTTT. Translating it yields CASSLSTLGTGRDTNQPQHF. The chain carries TRBV7-8 and TRBJ1-5, with 9 bases identical to TRBD1. The CDR3 length is 20 residues. The V gene end was trimmed by 2 bases and the J gene end by 3 bases; junction bases not matched to a gene: 17. Looked up from germline, CDR1 is SGHVS and CDR2 is FQNEAQ.

This chain links TRBV4-3 with TRBJ2-3; D remains ambiguous. Germline CDR1 and CDR2: LGHNA and YSLEER. Trimming shortened V by 0 bases and J by 5 bases, and 12 bases separated the two germline ends. The CDR3 sequence is 15 residues long. CDR3 sequence: CASSQDSSRRDTQYF. DNA of the CDR3: TGCGCCAGCAGCCAAGATAGTTCACGGAGAGATACGCAGTATTTT.